This is a list of T cell receptor beta chains from one sample in a study of human T cells and chemical hapten exposure. TCRdb re-derived calls from the RACE reads in MiXCR, one entry per CDR3 protein. The table records about 200,000 distinct CDR3 sequences, around a quarter of them present only once. Sequencing was performed on whole blood, taken in connection with sensitization to the hapten diphenylcyclopropenone (DPC). The receptors derive from a woman in her thirties or forties with alopecia areata. Some clones in this sample may be carry-over from other donors' samples. CDR3s include the opening cysteine and the closing phenylalanine or tryptophan. Each record gives: CDR3 protein, CDR3 DNA, V gene, CDR3 length, D gene, clone size, J gene. D genes are given only for firm matches. Size is omitted from some rows. Given values are once, few, many or a class for expanded clones.

CDR3 protein: CASSKAGVQHNEQFF
CDR3 DNA: TGTGCCAGCAGCAAGGCGGGAGTACAACACAATGAGCAGTTCTTC
V gene: TRBV7-9
CDR3 length: 15
D gene: TRBD2
clone size: .
J gene: TRBJ2-1

CDR3 protein: CASSAGPSGAEQYF
CDR3 DNA: TGTGCCAGCAGCGCCGGGCCCTCAGGGGCCGAGCAGTACTTC
V gene: TRBV7-8
CDR3 length: 14
D gene: .
clone size: .
J gene: TRBJ2-7

CDR3 protein: CASSLGLGSLDQPQHF
CDR3 DNA: TGTGCCAGCAGCTTGGGCCTGGGGAGCCTTGATCAGCCCCAGCATTTT
V gene: TRBV5-6
CDR3 length: 16
D gene: .
clone size: .
J gene: TRBJ1-5

CDR3 protein: CASSFGEGMEQYF
CDR3 DNA: TGTGCCAGCAGCTTTGGTGAAGGGATGGAGCAGTACTTC
V gene: TRBV7-9
CDR3 length: 13
D gene: .
clone size: .
J gene: TRBJ2-7

CDR3 protein: CSVAGTVGTQYF
CDR3 DNA: TGCAGCGTTGCCGGGACAGTAGGGACCCAGTACTTC
V gene: TRBV29-1
CDR3 length: 12
D gene: TRBD1
clone size: few
J gene: TRBJ2-5

CDR3 protein: CASRMEGTDTQYF
CDR3 DNA: TGTGCCAGCAGAATGGAAGGCACAGATACGCAGTATTTT
V gene: TRBV27
CDR3 length: 13
D gene: .
clone size: .
J gene: TRBJ2-3

CDR3 protein: CSARGQGNYEQYF
CDR3 DNA: TGCAGTGCTAGAGGTCAGGGCAACTACGAGCAGTACTTC
V gene: TRBV20-1
CDR3 length: 13
D gene: .
clone size: .
J gene: TRBJ2-7

CDR3 protein: CASSLGQARNNEQFF
CDR3 DNA: TGTGCCAGCAGCTTAGGACAGGCCAGAAACAATGAGCAGTTCTTC
V gene: TRBV7-2
CDR3 length: 15
D gene: .
clone size: .
J gene: TRBJ2-1

CDR3 protein: CASGRRDNEQFF
CDR3 DNA: TGTGCCAGCGGCCGACGCGACAATGAGCAGTTCTTC
V gene: TRBV12-3/TRBV12-4
CDR3 length: 12
D gene: .
clone size: .
J gene: TRBJ2-1

CDR3 protein: CASSQDRVSGVNSYEQYF
CDR3 DNA: TGCGCCAGCAGCCAAGATCGGGTATCAGGGGTAAACTCCTACGAGCAGTACTTC
V gene: TRBV4-3
CDR3 length: 18
D gene: .
clone size: many
J gene: TRBJ2-7

CDR3 protein: CASSQGQGGQPQHF
CDR3 DNA: TGCGCCAGCAGCCAAGGACAGGGGGGTCAGCCCCAGCATTTT
V gene: TRBV4-1
CDR3 length: 14
D gene: TRBD1
clone size: .
J gene: TRBJ1-5

CDR3 protein: CASSEIPYEQYF
CDR3 DNA: TGTGCCAGCAGTGAAATCCCTTACGAGCAGTACTTC
V gene: TRBV6-1
CDR3 length: 12
D gene: .
clone size: few
J gene: TRBJ2-7

CDR3 protein: CASRGTGTTMTSSYEQYF
CDR3 DNA: TGCGCCAGCAGAGGTACCGGGACAACTATGACCAGCTCCTACGAGCAGTACTTC
V gene: TRBV23-1
CDR3 length: 18
D gene: .
clone size: many
J gene: TRBJ2-7

CDR3 protein: CASSSDGIPRDGYTF
CDR3 DNA: TGTGCCAGCAGTTCCGACGGAATACCCCGTGATGGCTACACCTTC
V gene: TRBV6-2/TRBV6-3
CDR3 length: 15
D gene: .
clone size: few
J gene: TRBJ1-2

CDR3 protein: CASSLFLAGGRDEQFF
CDR3 DNA: TGTGCCAGCAGTTTATTCCTAGCGGGAGGCCGAGATGAGCAGTTCTTC
V gene: TRBV27
CDR3 length: 16
D gene: TRBD2
clone size: few
J gene: TRBJ2-1

CDR3 protein: CASSQRGRDTEAFF
CDR3 DNA: TGTGCCAGCAGTCAGAGGGGTAGGGACACTGAAGCTTTCTTT
V gene: TRBV28
CDR3 length: 14
D gene: .
clone size: many
J gene: TRBJ1-1

CDR3 protein: CASSLADNSPLHF
CDR3 DNA: TGTGCCAGCAGCTTAGCCGATAATTCACCCCTCCACTTT
V gene: TRBV7-6
CDR3 length: 13
D gene: .
clone size: .
J gene: TRBJ1-6

CDR3 protein: CASRTSGLNTGELFF
CDR3 DNA: TGTGCCAGCAGGACTAGCGGTTTGAACACCGGGGAGCTGTTTTTT
V gene: TRBV6-5
CDR3 length: 15
D gene: TRBD2
clone size: .
J gene: TRBJ2-2

CDR3 protein: CSVSRGTSGNTQYF
CDR3 DNA: TGCAGCGTCTCTAGGGGGACTAGCGGCAATACGCAGTATTTT
V gene: TRBV29-1
CDR3 length: 14
D gene: TRBD2
clone size: .
J gene: TRBJ2-3

CDR3 protein: CASKRPDYGYTF
CDR3 DNA: TGTGCCAGCAAGAGGCCTGACTATGGCTACACCTTC
V gene: TRBV6-5
CDR3 length: 12
D gene: .
clone size: few
J gene: TRBJ1-2

CDR3 protein: CASRGAGHTGELFF
CDR3 DNA: TGCGCCTCGAGGGGAGCGGGCCACACCGGGGAGCTGTTTTTT
V gene: TRBV5-1
CDR3 length: 14
D gene: .
clone size: few
J gene: TRBJ2-2

CDR3 protein: CASSLGASTRMAEQYF
CDR3 DNA: TGTGCCAGCAGCTTAGGGGCCTCTACTAGAATGGCCGAGCAGTACTTC
V gene: TRBV11-2
CDR3 length: 16
D gene: .
clone size: .
J gene: TRBJ2-7

CDR3 protein: CSARDVETQYF
CDR3 DNA: TGCAGTGCTAGAGATGTCGAGACCCAGTACTTC
V gene: TRBV20-1
CDR3 length: 11
D gene: .
clone size: .
J gene: TRBJ2-5

CDR3 protein: CASSSPKGVTGNTIYF
CDR3 DNA: TGTGCCAGCAGTTCGCCAAAGGGTGTAACTGGAAACACCATATATTTT
V gene: TRBV6-6
CDR3 length: 16
D gene: .
clone size: .
J gene: TRBJ1-3

CDR3 protein: CASSQDSGFGNQPQHF
CDR3 DNA: TGCGCCAGCAGCCAAGATTCCGGGTTCGGCAATCAGCCCCAGCATTTT
V gene: TRBV4-1
CDR3 length: 16
D gene: .
clone size: few
J gene: TRBJ1-5

CDR3 protein: CSARVLGSEAFF
CDR3 DNA: TGCAGTGCTAGAGTACTGGGGAGCGAAGCTTTCTTT
V gene: TRBV20-1
CDR3 length: 12
D gene: .
clone size: few
J gene: TRBJ1-1